This T cell receptor (beta chain) comes out of a study of shared clonotypes between healthy human individuals. Germline V gene lookup returns CDR1 MNHEY and CDR2 SMNVEV (reference sequence). Trimming shortened V by 5 bases and J by 7 bases, and 18 bases separated the two germline ends. The CDR3 contains 15 residues. The protocol was immunoSEQ multiplex PCR, while the TCRdb copy is restricted to in-frame clones and leaves out a portion. The table has 1,500,000 or so clones, approximately 98.5% seen once. This clonotype originated in a man younger than 45 in good health. The sequenced sample consisted of naive CD4+ T cells sorted from blood. The sample's subset: CD45RA+ positively selected. This chain links TRBV27 with TRBJ2-1, with D unclear. The CDR3 sequence: CASSRAVGLGNEQFF. Here the CDR3 DNA reads TGTGCCAGCAGTCGTGCGGTGGGTTTAGGGAATGAGCAGTTCTTC.